This TCR beta chain was sequenced during a study of cytomegalovirus exposure and HLA in healthy donors. The primer mix had 60 Vbeta and 13 Jbeta primers. Some clones are missing from TCRdb's copy, which holds only in-frame ones; the method was immunoSEQ multiplex PCR. The table shows 150,000 to 250,000 clones, with roughly four fifths occurring only once. Study results and limitations: Fewer N-insertions than the approximately 700-donor mean were reportedly shown by an Asian-associated ancestry cluster in a later analysis. Trimming of TCR beta V- and J-genes showed a link, identified in a later analysis, to a missense DCLRE1C variant.

Healthy bone marrow donors made up the cohort. The CDR3 loop spans 16 amino acids. Germline loops: CDR1 LNHDA, CDR2 SQIVND (reference sequence). The V and J ends lost 4 bases and 7 bases, in that order; junction bases with no gene match: 6. This clone was detected a few times. The target antigen is unknown. The clonotype originates from a man in his thirties or forties in good health and CMV-seronegative. The sequenced sample was PBMCs. The chain uses TRBV19 and TRBJ2-2; 13 positions match TRBD2. DNA of the CDR3: TGTGCCAGTAGTAAGGGACTAGCGGGAACAGTCGGGGAGCTGTTTTTT. Encoded protein: CASSKGLAGTVGELFF.